The 4 T cell receptor beta chains below were found in one sample sequenced in a study of beta chain features in type 1 diabetes listed by TCRdb under 2018. General findings and caveats noted by the study authors: A moderate but significant shortening of TCRB CDR3 length was observed in type 1 diabetes patients in all four CD4+ subsets.

These receptors are not linked to any known antigen. Receptors were amplified or captured by the immunoSEQ multiplex PCR assay. All of the isolated RNA was reverse transcribed with the High Capacity cDNA Reverse Transcription Kit, so expressed TCRB transcripts were sequenced. TCRdb retrieved this table from immuneACCESS and kept in-frame rearrangements only. Not all clones are present; in checked studies, unresolved V genes account for under half, and no reason is known for the remainder. Across this sample there are approximately 260,000 clones, with around 20% seen only once. The ten biggest clones cover 0.028% of the sample. What was sequenced was naive CD4+ T cells from blood. According to the study, the label for this sample's cell subset or site signals: true naive CD4+ T cells. The receptors originated from a woman aged 40 to 49 with type 1 diabetes.

In its sample, this clone was seen once. The chain couples TRBV6-1 to TRBJ2-3; 7 bases match TRBD1. The germline CDR1 and CDR2 sequences are MNHNS and SASEGT. The CDR3 covers 16 residues. With 2 bases clipped from V and 4 bases from J, the junction kept 9 bases outside the gene matches. CDR3 sequence (DNA): TGTGCCAGCAGTGAACCCGGCAGGGGGTTCCCAGATACGCAGTATTTT. Amino acids: CASSEPGRGFPDTQYF.

The genes are TRBV30 and TRBJ2-7; weak D call: TRBD1 (5 bases). The germline V gene encodes CDR1 GTSNPN and CDR2 SVGIG (reference sequence). This CDR3 contains 14 residues. Deletions cut 6 bases from V and 3 bases from J, with 18 bases between. The CDR3 region is CACHLQEPYYEQYF. CDR3 coding DNA: TGTGCCTGCCACCTACAGGAGCCCTACTACGAGCAGTACTTC.

CDR3 protein: CASSGQGETQYF. The CDR3 nucleotides are TGTGCCAGCAGTGGACAGGGGGAGACCCAGTACTTC. V is TRBV28 and J is TRBJ2-5, with 9 bases identical to TRBD1. The CDR3 consists of 12 residues. CDR1 and CDR2 from the germline V gene are MDHEN and SYDVKM. V trimming: 5 bases; J trimming: 5 bases; junction bases outside the gene matches: 0. Full variable domain (missing parts from reference TRBV28 and TRBJ2-5): DVKVTQSSRYLVKRTGEKVFLECVQDMDHENMFWYRQDPGLGLRLIYFSYDVKMKEKGDIPEGYSVSREKKERFSLILESASTNQTSMYLCASSGQGETQYFGPGTRLLVL.

This clone came up a few times. This chain links TRBV9 with TRBJ1-6, with D possibly TRBD1 on 5 matching bases. With 3 bases removed from V and 7 bases from J, the gap between germline ends came to 8 bases. The CDR3 extends over 13 amino acids. Germline V gives CDR1 SGDLS, CDR2 YYNGEE. The CDR3 spells CASSATDNSPLHF. The CDR3 nucleotides read TGTGCCAGCAGCGCGACAGACAATTCACCCCTCCACTTT.